Shown below are 21 T cell receptor beta chains from a single sample sequenced in a study of OX40 agonist ivuxolimab in advanced cancers. The library was generated by the immunoSEQ multiplex PCR assay. Held by TCRdb, this immuneACCESS table contains in-frame sequences only and omits some clones. Under half of the omission traces to an unresolved V gene where checked; the cause of the rest is unknown. Counted in this sample were 60,000 to 75,000 clones; roughly nine tenths of them appeared once. The ten biggest clones cover about 14% of the sample. Sequences were derived from CD4+ or CD8+ T cells sorted from blood, sampled in a trial of the OX40 agonist ivuxolimab. The receptors come from an adult with an advanced solid tumor such as melanoma, head and neck, liver or kidney cancer.

The V gene is TRBV28, the J gene TRBJ2-5; 9 nucleotides match TRBD1. The J call is uncertain, as TRBJ2-7 better fits the DNA end. This CDR3 has 15 amino acids. The germline gives CDR1 MDHEN, CDR2 SYDVKM. CDR3 DNA sequence: TGTGCCAGCAGTTTACGAGGGACAGGGAGTCACGAGCAGTACTTC. This encodes CASSLRGTGSHEQYF.

The J gene is TRBJ2-7, the V gene TRBV5-1; no definite D call. Germline V gene lookup returns CDR1 SGHRS and CDR2 YFSETQ. The CDR3 contains 11 residues. V lost 2 bases to trimming and J lost 3 bases, with 3 bases between them. The CDR3 region is CASSLGYEQYF. In nucleotides, the CDR3 is TGCGCCAGCAGCTTAGGCTACGAGCAGTACTTC. Complete variable domain (other parts from reference TRBV5-1 and TRBJ2-7): KAGVTQTPRYLIKTRGQQVTLSCSPISGHRSVSWYQQTPGQGLQFLFEYFSETQRNKGNFPGRFSGRQFSNSRSEMNVSTLELGDSALYLCASSLGYEQYFGPGTRLTVT.

This rearrangement joins TRBV19 to TRBJ2-2; D gene ambiguous. CDR1 is LNHDA and CDR2 is SQIVND in the germline V gene (reference sequence). Trimming cost V 5 bases and J 4 bases, with 5 bases left between them. The CDR3 runs to 12 residues. CDR3 bases: TGTGCCAGTAGTCTGGGCACCGGGGAGCTGTTTTTT. Translating it yields CASSLGTGELFF.

The chain joins TRBV4-1 to TRBJ2-2; D is unresolved. The CDR3 contains 14 residues. Germline assignment: CDR1 MGHRA and CDR2 YSYEKL. V shed 2 bases and J shed 6 bases, with 10 bases lying between them. The CDR3 sequence: CASSQYLLAGELFF. The CDR3, as DNA: TGCGCCAGCAGCCAATATCTCCTGGCCGGGGAGCTGTTTTTT.

The rearrangement links TRBV28 to TRBJ2-3; a possible D gene is TRBD1 (6 bases). The V end lost 8 bases, the J end lost 0 bases, and 9 bases lay between the germline ends. Germline assignment: CDR1 MDHEN and CDR2 SYDVKM. The CDR3 is 13 amino acids. The CDR3 sequence: CASGQRSTDTQYF. The DNA for the CDR3 is TGTGCCAGCGGACAGCGAAGCACAGATACGCAGTATTTT.

The V gene is TRBV27, the J gene TRBJ1-2; 8 bases map to TRBD1. The V segment lost 10 bases and the J segment 4 bases; nucleotides outside the gene matches: 11. The CDR3 consists of 14 residues. Germline-derived CDR1 and CDR2 are MNHEY and SMNVEV (reference sequence). This chain's CDR3 is CATKRQGAIYGYTF. Here the CDR3 DNA reads TGTGCCACCAAGAGGCAGGGGGCGATCTATGGCTACACCTTC.

The V and J genes are TRBV5-4 and TRBJ2-1; the match to TRBD2 covers 10 bases. The CDR3 spans 14 residues. V was pared by 4 bases and J by 9 bases, with 7 bases of the junction left unmatched. CDR1 SGHNT and CDR2 YYREEE come from the germline V gene (reference sequence). CDR3 coding DNA: TGTGCCAGCAGCGAACGCCTAGCGGGAGCTGAGCAGTTCTTC. It yields the protein CASSERLAGAEQFF.

CDR3 nucleotides: TGTGCCAGCAGCTTGGTACAGACCACCTACGAGCAGTACTTC. Protein product: CASSLVQTTYEQYF. The chain couples TRBV5-6 to TRBJ2-7; D is unclear. The V end lost 0 bases, the J end lost 2 bases, and 9 bases lay between the germline ends. The CDR3 consists of 14 residues. CDR1 is SGHDT and CDR2 is YYEEEE in the germline V gene. Together with reference TRBV5-6 and TRBJ2-7, the CDR3 gives the full variable domain: DAGVTQSPTHLIKTRGQQVTLRCSPKSGHDTVSWYQQALGQGPQFIFQYYEEEERQRGNFPDRFSGHQFPNYSSELNVNALLLGDSALYLCASSLVQTTYEQYFGPGTRLTVT.

J is TRBJ2-4 and V is TRBV4-3; 9 nucleotides match TRBD2. Trimming took 0 bases from V and 5 from J; bases not matched to a gene: 8. CDR1 is LGHNA, CDR2 YSLEER, per germline. The CDR3 sequence is 17 residues long. Here the CDR3 reads CASSQDPSGRFENIQYF. The DNA of the CDR3 is TGCGCCAGCAGCCAAGACCCGAGCGGGAGGTTTGAAAACATTCAGTACTTC.

The chain has TRBV10-3 and TRBJ2-2; TRBD1 matches 8 bases. This CDR3 has 14 amino acids. Germline CDR1 reads ENHRY; CDR2 reads SYGVKD. The V gene end was trimmed by 2 bases and the J gene end by 8 bases; junction bases not matched to a gene: 4. The CDR3: CAISEPQGAGELFF. The CDR3 region has the DNA TGTGCCATCAGTGAGCCCCAGGGGGCGGGGGAGCTGTTTTTT.

This clone was seen a single time. The chain links TRBV28 to TRBJ2-7, with D tentatively TRBD2 (6 bases). This CDR3 has 14 amino acids. Per the germline V gene, CDR1 is MDHEN and CDR2 is SYDVKM. The V end lost 0 bases, the J end lost 2 bases, and 8 bases lay between the germline ends. Written as DNA, the CDR3 is TGTGCCAGCAGTTTATGGGAGGGGACCTACGAGCAGTACTTC. Encoded protein: CASSLWEGTYEQYF.

V and J are TRBV4-3 and TRBJ2-7, with D possibly TRBD2 on 6 matching bases. The CDR3 is made up of 14 amino acids. CDR1 LGHNA and CDR2 YSLEER come from the germline V gene. Trimming cost V 2 bases and J 1 base, with 9 bases left between them. The CDR3 sequence: CASSQIAESYEQYF. CDR3 nucleotides: TGCGCCAGCAGCCAAATAGCGGAGTCCTACGAGCAGTACTTC.

The J gene is TRBJ2-1, the V gene TRBV6-6; 11 bases fit TRBD2. Trimming took 6 bases from V and 4 from J; bases not matched to a gene: 5. This CDR3 is 15 amino acids long. Per germline, CDR1 MNHNY and CDR2 SVGAGI (reference sequence). In DNA form, the CDR3 reads TGTGCCAGCAGGTCCGGGACTAGCGGTTACAATGAGCAGTTCTTC. This sequence encodes CASRSGTSGYNEQFF.

The V gene is TRBV28, the J gene TRBJ1-5; D remains unclear. Germline CDR1 reads MDHEN; CDR2 reads SYDVKM. This CDR3 comprises 11 residues. The V gene lost 2 bases and the J gene lost 6 bases, with 2 bases spanning the gap. The CDR3 coding sequence is TGTGCCAGCAGTTTAGGTCAGCCCCAGCATTTT. Residues: CASSLGQPQHF.

The V gene is TRBV27, the J gene TRBJ2-2, with D hard to call. Per germline, CDR1 MNHEY and CDR2 SMNVEV (reference sequence). Trimming removed 6 bases at V and 4 bases at J, with 15 bases between. The CDR3 runs to 15 residues. CDR3 loop: CASSLTGPPTGELFF. CDR3 in DNA: TGTGCCAGCAGCCTAACCGGACCTCCCACCGGGGAGCTGTTTTTT.

The chain recombines TRBV12-5 with TRBJ1-2; no clear D. The CDR3 is 14 amino acids. Germline CDR1 and CDR2: LGHNT and FRNRAP. V was pared by 2 bases and J by 4 bases, with 11 bases between. CDR3 DNA: TGTGCTAGTGGTTTGTCGGGCAGCTTCTATGGCTACACCTTC. Residues: CASGLSGSFYGYTF.

The rearrangement joins TRBV7-9 to TRBJ2-3, with 7 bases identical to TRBD2. V lost 3 bases to trimming and J lost 0 bases; unmatched junction nucleotides: 6. Germline V gene data show CDR1 as SEHNR and CDR2 as FQNEAQ (reference sequence). The CDR3 is 16 residues long. The CDR3 reads CASSLSAGTSTDTQYF. The DNA for the CDR3 is TGTGCCAGCAGCTTGTCAGCGGGGACTAGCACAGATACGCAGTATTTT.

The rearrangement uses TRBV7-3 and TRBJ2-1; maybe TRBD2 (6 bases). V shed 5 bases and J shed 4 bases, with 18 bases lying between them. Germline CDR1 is SGHTA and CDR2 is FQGTGA. The CDR3 runs 16 residues. This CDR3 reads CASSTSGTGEYNEQFF. The CDR3 bases are TGTGCCAGCAGCACCTCCGGGACGGGGGAGTACAATGAGCAGTTCTTC.

The rearrangement links TRBV23-1 to TRBJ2-3, with no clear D. TRBV23-1 is assigned to the ORF class and has an uncertain function. This CDR3 region has 14 residues. The V gene lost 2 bases and the J gene lost 2 bases, with 8 bases spanning the gap. In DNA form, the CDR3 reads TGCGCCAGCAGTCAACTCGCTTTCACAGATACGCAGTATTTT. It is translated as CASSQLAFTDTQYF.

The chain joins TRBV28 to TRBJ2-1; either TRBD1 or TRBD2 may supply D (6 bases each). V dropped 3 bases and J dropped 8 bases, with 26 bases sitting between them. Germline CDR1 reads MDHEN; CDR2 reads SYDVKM. This CDR3 region has 18 residues. CDR3 amino acids: CASSFPLFEEGGFYEQFF. CDR3 DNA sequence: TGTGCCAGCAGTTTTCCCCTATTCGAAGAAGGGGGGTTTTATGAGCAGTTCTTC.

The chain carries TRBV27 and TRBJ1-2; D might be TRBD1 (5 bases). V lost 6 bases and J lost 0, with 14 bases in between. This CDR3 contains 15 residues. Germline CDR1 MNHEY, CDR2 SMNVEV (reference sequence). The CDR3 sequence: CASSLLGAANYGYTF. In DNA, the CDR3 is TGTGCCAGCAGCCTCCTAGGGGCGGCTAACTATGGCTACACCTTC.